This T cell receptor beta chain originates from a study of blood T cells in healthy people across ages (dated by TCRdb to 2015 to 2017). In the study overall: Template switching captured roughly one uniquely barcoded TCR beta cDNA molecule per two T cells in model experiments. To track age-related changes in TCR beta repertoire diversity, the study relied on deep sequencing normalized with unique cDNA molecular identifiers. The study analyzed two additional independent replicas of 1 million unique cDNA reads from the same blood draw for two donors, one aged 18 to 29 and one aged 80 or older. To avoid experimental bias, donors of different ages were spread randomly across the sequencing lanes. The donors were divided into four age groups: young (average 16 years), middle-aged (around 41), aged (around 59) and long-lived (roughly 82).

The germline V gene (reference sequence) yields SEHNR for CDR1 and FQNEAQ for CDR2. V was cut back by 1 base and J by 6 bases, leaving a gap of 12 bases between them. Spanning cysteine to phenylalanine, the CDR3 consists of 14 amino acids. Solely the CDR3 DNA is kept, with 42 bases framed from the first base. A few counts support this clonotype. There is no known antigen for this receptor. There are no base qualities to consult, and no much larger clone falls within one base. Libraries were constructed by 5' RACE. The listed sequencing device is Illumina HiSeq 2500. A second PCR of 7 to 11 cycles was run with a J-beta primer mix and a sample-barcoded 5' primer. A unique molecular identifier was introduced onto each TCR beta cDNA molecule by a template-switch 5' adaptor carrying 12 random nucleotides. At least 3 million CDR3-containing paired-end reads were obtained from each sample. The Mint cDNA synthesis kit, primed by a TRBC-specific oligonucleotide, was used to synthesize first-strand cDNA from all RNA. Following uracil-DNA glycosylase treatment, all cDNA underwent a first 18-cycle PCR with the universal primers M1SS and BC2_uni_R. The authors processed their data as follows. For normalization, 1 million high-quality reads, each with a distinct molecular identifier, were randomly selected from each sample. Reads with shared molecular identifiers were discarded instead of being binned into consensus sequences. MiTCR, with a Q25 quality threshold and the strictest error-elimination algorithm, was used for CDR3 identification, clonotype clustering and error correction. A nonparametric unseen species model using Euler transformation provided a lower-bound estimate of total TCR beta diversity. The public reads were run again by TCRdb, first through fastp at Q25 and then through MiXCR, and only productive beta chains were kept. Here each entry gathers all rows of one CDR3 protein and keeps the most common genes and DNA. The V and J calls here are based on TCRdb, not the publication. In this sample the table shows approximately 790,000 distinct CDR3 sequences, roughly 60% of which occur a single time. 25% to 35% of the sample rests with the top ten.

What the study reported, not specific to this receptor: Total diversity estimates from one million sequenced T cells were considered lower bounds and underestimates. Observed TCR beta diversity per million T cells fell roughly linearly with age, and a significant reduction was already apparent by age about 38. The CMV infection status of donors was not known, potentially confounding age-related changes in expanded clonotypes. Because profiling used bulk unsorted PBMCs, naive and antigen-experienced compartments could not be compared conclusively. Compared with the aged group, the long-lived group had more naive CD4+ T cells, fewer expanded clones and increased TCR diversity, suggesting age selection. There was a strong correlation between observed TCR beta diversity and the percentage of naive T cells measured by flow cytometry.

Systemically healthy Caucasian individuals from Russia, 35 to 40 in total and aged about 6 to 95 years, were included as donors. Ten milliliters of peripheral blood were drawn from each donor into EDTA-treated Vacutainer tubes. PBMCs were isolated by Ficoll-Paque density-gradient centrifugation, with at least 7 million obtained per sample. Total RNA, at least 6 micrograms per sample, was extracted from PBMCs with Trizol reagent. Naive CD45RAhigh/CD27high T cell percentages were measured by flow cytometry on a PBMC aliquot from every donor. The chain couples TRBV7-9 to TRBJ1-2, with the D gene too uncertain to name. Specimen: blood. This TCR was sampled from a man aged 30-40 years in good health. The DNA sequence is as follows: TGTGCCAGCAGCTTAGGTGGGGTTGCAGATGGCTACACCTTC. Protein translation: CASSLGGVADGYTF.